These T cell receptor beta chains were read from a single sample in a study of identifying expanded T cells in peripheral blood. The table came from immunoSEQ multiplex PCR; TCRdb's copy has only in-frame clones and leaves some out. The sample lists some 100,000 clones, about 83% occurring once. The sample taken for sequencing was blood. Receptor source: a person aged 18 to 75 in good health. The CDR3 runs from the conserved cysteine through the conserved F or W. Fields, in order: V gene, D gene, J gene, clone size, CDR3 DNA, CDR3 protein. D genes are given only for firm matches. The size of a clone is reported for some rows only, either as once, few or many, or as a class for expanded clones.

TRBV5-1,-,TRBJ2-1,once,TGCGCCAGCAGCTTGGAGCGGCCGGCCCAAAATGAGCAGTTCTTC,CASSLERPAQNEQFF
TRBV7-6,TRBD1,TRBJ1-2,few,TGTGCCAGCAGCTTCAGGACAGGGGACAACTATGGCTACACCTTC,CASSFRTGDNYGYTF
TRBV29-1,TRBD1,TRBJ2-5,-,TGCAGCTTCCTGTTGACAGGGTCGGAGACCCAGTACTTC,CSFLLTGSETQYF
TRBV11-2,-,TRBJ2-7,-,TGTGCCAGCGGTCCCATCTACGAGCAGTACTTC,CASGPIYEQYF
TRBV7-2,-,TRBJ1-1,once,TGTGCCAGCAGCTTAGGATGGGGGCAGGTTAACACTGAAGCTTTCTTT,CASSLGWGQVNTEAFF
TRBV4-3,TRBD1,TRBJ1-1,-,TGCGCCAGCAGCCATACCCTGACAGGGCAATTTGAAGCTTTCTTT,CASSHTLTGQFEAFF
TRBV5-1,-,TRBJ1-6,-,TGCGCCAGCAGCTCCCTCGACAGTTCTCGCTCACCCCTCCACTTT,CASSSLDSSRSPLHF
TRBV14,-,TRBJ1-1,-,TGTGCCAGCAGCCAAGAGGTCGATCTGGCTGAAGCTTTCTTT,CASSQEVDLAEAFF
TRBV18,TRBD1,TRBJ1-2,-,TGTGCCAGCTCCCGGGACAGAGCCTATGGCTACACCTTC,CASSRDRAYGYTF
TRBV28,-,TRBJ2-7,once,TGTGCCAGCAGTTTAGGGAGATCCCTCTCCTACGAGCAGTACTTC,CASSLGRSLSYEQYF
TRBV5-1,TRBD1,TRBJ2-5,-,TGCGCCAGCAATAGCGGGACAGGGGAAGAGACCCAGTACTTC,CASNSGTGEETQYF
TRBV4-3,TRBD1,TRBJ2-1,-,TGCGCCAGCAGCCAGGGACCTTCCGGGACAGGGGTCTACAATGAGCAGTTCTTC,CASSQGPSGTGVYNEQFF
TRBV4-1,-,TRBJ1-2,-,TGCGCCAGCAGCCGGAGGGAGTCCTATGGCTACACCTTC,CASSRRESYGYTF
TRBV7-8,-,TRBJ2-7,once,TGTGCCAGCAGCTTAGACGGTCTTGGCTACGAGCAGTACTTC,CASSLDGLGYEQYF
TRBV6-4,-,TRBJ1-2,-,TGTGCCAGCATTCGAAGGGGGGTGCTCGGCTATGGCTACACCTTC,CASIRRGVLGYGYTF
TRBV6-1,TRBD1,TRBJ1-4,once,TGTGCCAGCTACGGGGACAGGGACAATGAAAAACTGTTTTTT,CASYGDRDNEKLFF